The rows below give T cell receptor beta chains drawn from one sample of a study of Ad26.COV2.S vaccination and SARS-CoV-2 variants. Only in-frame clones appear in the TCRdb table, and some are missing; sequencing was by immunoSEQ multiplex PCR. Among around 450,000 clones listed, 80% to 95% were seen once. The sequenced sample was peripheral blood, obtained in a trial of Ad26.COV2.S vaccine versus placebo. These TCRs come from a person between 18 and 60 years old who received the Ad26.COV2.S COVID-19 vaccine or a placebo. CDR3s include the opening cysteine and the closing phenylalanine or tryptophan.

cdr3_aa: CASSQDWGPGELFF
v_call: TRBV4-2
j_call: TRBJ2-2

cdr3_aa: CASVPAGGGELFF
v_call: TRBV2
j_call: TRBJ2-2

cdr3_aa: CASNADSYGYTF
v_call: TRBV12-3/TRBV12-4
j_call: TRBJ1-2

cdr3_aa: CSVARDYNEQFF
v_call: TRBV29-1
j_call: TRBJ2-1

cdr3_aa: CASSWSGGNTGELFF
v_call: TRBV19
j_call: TRBJ2-2

cdr3_aa: CASSFLTRNNEQFF
v_call: TRBV7-2
j_call: TRBJ2-1

cdr3_aa: CASSPQREPYNEQFF
v_call: TRBV27
j_call: TRBJ2-1

cdr3_aa: CASSPTDSATNEKLFF
v_call: TRBV28
j_call: TRBJ1-4

cdr3_aa: CASSPTGVRETQYF
v_call: TRBV28
j_call: TRBJ2-5

cdr3_aa: CASSFGDRGNSPLHF
v_call: TRBV7-9
j_call: TRBJ1-6

cdr3_aa: CAISDRGRSGSYNSPLHF
v_call: TRBV10-3
j_call: TRBJ1-6

cdr3_aa: CASSLAGNGGYGYTF
v_call: TRBV11-2
j_call: TRBJ1-2

cdr3_aa: CSVQGARAAYNEQFF
v_call: TRBV29-1
j_call: TRBJ2-1

cdr3_aa: CASRGTGGYGYTF
v_call: TRBV6-5
j_call: TRBJ1-2

cdr3_aa: CASSWGQGAYEQFF
v_call: TRBV7-2
j_call: TRBJ2-1